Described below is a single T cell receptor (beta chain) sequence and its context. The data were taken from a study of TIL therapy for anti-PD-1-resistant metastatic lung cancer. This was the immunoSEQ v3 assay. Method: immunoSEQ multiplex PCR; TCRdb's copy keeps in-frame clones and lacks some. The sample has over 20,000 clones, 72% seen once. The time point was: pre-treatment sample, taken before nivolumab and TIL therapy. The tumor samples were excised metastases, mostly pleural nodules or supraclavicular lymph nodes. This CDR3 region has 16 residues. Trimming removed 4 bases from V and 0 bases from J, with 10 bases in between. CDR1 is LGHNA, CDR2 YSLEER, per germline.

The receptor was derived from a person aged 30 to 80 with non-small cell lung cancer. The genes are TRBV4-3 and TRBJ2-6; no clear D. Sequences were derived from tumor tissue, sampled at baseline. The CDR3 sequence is CASSPLVSSGANVLTF. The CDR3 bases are TGCGCCAGCAGCCCCCTCGTCAGCTCTGGGGCCAACGTCCTGACTTTC.